The 18 T cell receptor beta chains presented below share a single source sample, sequenced in a study of T-cell memory formation after mild COVID-19. TCRdb fed the 5' RACE reads into MiXCR, producing one record per CDR3 protein. The sample lists around 140,000 distinct CDR3 sequences, 6% to 6.5% occurring once. Sequenced sample: PBMCs or a T cell subset sorted from them (not recorded which). These receptor sequences come from an adult woman who had mild COVID-19 (a few samples of this study predate the infection). Cell type and time point are not known.

This clonotype was observed at least ten times. The rearrangement uses TRBV29-1 and TRBJ2-7; the D gene could be TRBD1 or TRBD2 (7 bases each). The CDR3 spans 14 residues. CDR1 and CDR2 (germline): SQVTM, ANQGSEA. V was cut by 4 bases and J by 2 bases, with 15 bases left in between. In DNA, the CDR3 is TGCAGCGTTGCGGGTGGGAGGGGGCCCTACGAGCAGTACTTC. Translating it yields CSVAGGRGPYEQYF.

This clonotype has more than one count but fewer than ten. V is TRBV30 and J is TRBJ2-6; TRBD1 matches 9 bases. Trimming cost V 3 bases and J 0 bases; bases outside gene matches: 9. This CDR3 is built from 18 residues. Germline CDR1 and CDR2: GTSNPN and SVGIG (reference sequence). Here the CDR3 reads CAWRKGQGPISGANVLTF. As DNA, the CDR3 is TGTGCCTGGAGAAAGGGACAGGGTCCCATCTCTGGGGCCAACGTCCTGACTTTC.

This clonotype was seen repeatedly, ten times or more. The genes are TRBV20-1 and TRBJ2-3; D call uncertain. Trimming cost V 1 base and J 0 bases, with 11 bases left between them. The CDR3 has 15 amino acids. In germline, CDR1 is DFQATT, CDR2 SNEGSKA (reference sequence). Here the CDR3 DNA reads TGCAGTGCTAGAGGCAGGAGAACTAGCACAGATACGCAGTATTTT. It codes for CSARGRRTSTDTQYF.

V gene TRBV9 combines with J gene TRBJ2-1, with 12 nucleotides matching TRBD2. CDR3 length: 17 amino acids. Losses at the gene ends were 3 bases for V and 0 bases for J; bases not matched to a gene: 4. Per germline, CDR1 SGDLS and CDR2 YYNGEE. The CDR3 DNA follows: TGTGCCAGCAGCGGAGGACTAGCGGGATTCTCCTACAATGAGCAGTTCTTC. Its protein is CASSGGLAGFSYNEQFF.

The chain employs TRBV7-2 and TRBJ1-1, with 9 bases lining up with TRBD1. Germline V gene data show CDR1 as SGHTA and CDR2 as FQGNSA. V lost 3 bases, J lost 0 bases, and 5 bases stayed unmatched. This CDR3 is 16 amino acids long. The CDR3 reads CASSFQTGGVNTEAFF. Here the CDR3 DNA reads TGTGCCAGCAGCTTTCAGACAGGGGGGGTGAACACTGAAGCTTTCTTT.

This clonotype was detected a few times. The chain recombines TRBV15 with TRBJ2-7, with D possibly TRBD2 on 7 matching bases. V was cut by 0 bases and J by 5 bases, with 11 bases left in between. The CDR3 totals 14 residues. Germline-derived CDR1 and CDR2 are LNHNV and YYDKDF (reference sequence). This CDR3 is CATSRDTGRDEQYF. The CDR3 nucleotides read TGTGCCACCAGCAGAGATACAGGGAGGGACGAGCAGTACTTC.

The chain combines TRBV20-1 with TRBJ2-5; TRBD2 matches at 9 bases. The ends lost 0 bases at V and 7 bases at J; junction bases unmatched: 6. Germline V gene data show CDR1 as DFQATT and CDR2 as SNEGSKA (reference sequence). The CDR3 sequence is 14 residues long. This CDR3 is CSAREGGGASTQYF. DNA for the CDR3: TGCAGTGCTAGAGAGGGCGGGGGGGCGTCGACCCAGTACTTC.

This chain joins TRBV21-1 and TRBJ2-3; TRBD2 reflects the table's D call only, with no check against the DNA. TRBV21-1 counts as a pseudogene. This CDR3 is built from 14 residues. DNA for the CDR3: TGTGCCAGCACCATCGGGCCCGCCACAGATACGCAGTATTTT. Translated, it gives CASTIGPATDTQYF.

The chain couples TRBV24-1 to TRBJ1-4; no definite D call. CDR1 is KGHDR, CDR2 SFDVKD, per germline. V was pared by 3 bases and J by 6 bases, with 19 bases between. This CDR3 comprises 17 residues. CDR3 DNA: TGTGCCACCAGTGATGGATCTAACGCAGGCCTTGATGAAAAACTGTTTTTT. Its protein is CATSDGSNAGLDEKLFF.

This clonotype was observed a handful of times. The chain carries TRBV7-9 and TRBJ1-2, with no clear D. This CDR3 region has 14 residues. Germline values: CDR1 SEHNR, CDR2 FQNEAQ (reference sequence). The germline V and J ends were trimmed by 1 base and 2 bases, with 8 bases remaining between them. This CDR3 is CASSLEGRNYGYTF. As DNA, the CDR3 is TGTGCCAGCAGCTTAGAAGGAAGGAACTATGGCTACACCTTC.

This clonotype was counted only a few times. The chain combines TRBV3-1 with TRBJ2-7; D possibly uses TRBD1 or TRBD2 (5 bases each). The V gene's germline CDR1 is LGHDT and CDR2 YNNKEL (reference sequence). The CDR3 length is 13 residues. The V and J ends lost 2 bases and 7 bases respectively, with 12 bases between them. The CDR3 DNA reads as TGTGCCAGCAGCCAAATGGGGGTGGGGGAGCAGTACTTC. This sequence encodes CASSQMGVGEQYF.

This clonotype has just a few counts. This rearrangement joins TRBV7-2 to TRBJ1-2, with TRBD1 matching 9 bases. V lost 1 base, J lost 2 bases, and 5 bases stayed unmatched. CDR3 length: 16 amino acids. Looked up from germline, CDR1 is SGHTA and CDR2 is FQGNSA. CDR3 protein: CASSLEVQGANYGYTF. DNA for the CDR3: TGTGCCAGCAGCTTAGAGGTACAGGGGGCGAACTATGGCTACACCTTC.

Here the CDR3 reads CASSSQRAGELFF. The CDR3 bases are TGTGCCAGCAGCTCTCAAAGGGCCGGGGAGCTGTTTTTT. The chain has TRBV7-2 and TRBJ2-2; no clear D gene. CDR1 and CDR2 from the germline V gene are SGHTA and FQGNSA. The CDR3 is made up of 13 amino acids. V gave up 4 bases and J gave up 6 bases, with 9 bases separating them.

This chain links TRBV11-3 with TRBJ2-2; D is unresolved. Germline CDR1 is SGHNT and CDR2 is YENEEA. The CDR3 has 16 residues. V was trimmed by 5 bases and J by 1 base, leaving 14 bases between them. The CDR3 coding sequence is TGTGCCAGCAGCCTGTTTAATGCCGAGAACACCGGGGAGCTGTTTTTT. Amino acids: CASSLFNAENTGELFF.

In its sample, this clonotype was seen many times. The V call is TRBV20-1, the J call TRBJ2-7; 11 bases agree with TRBD1. CDR1 DFQATT and CDR2 SNEGSKA come from the germline V gene (reference sequence). The V and J ends lost 6 bases and 3 bases, in that order; junction bases with no gene match: 10. This CDR3 region has 15 residues. In DNA form, the CDR3 reads TGCAGTGCCGCCGGGACAGGGGGTTACCTCTACGAGCAGTACTTC. It translates to CSAAGTGGYLYEQYF.

The V call is TRBV12-3 or TRBV12-4, the J call TRBJ1-1; 7 bases match TRBD1. This CDR3 has 13 amino acids. Trimming cost V 4 bases and J 2 bases; bases outside gene matches: 1. The CDR3 region is CASSWDSNTEAFF. The CDR3 coding sequence is TGTGCCAGCAGTTGGGACAGTAACACTGAAGCTTTCTTT.

A few counts support this clonotype. This chain connects TRBV12-3 or TRBV12-4 to TRBJ2-5; 10 bases map to TRBD1. The junction had 6 bases not matched to a gene; V was cut back by 3 bases and J by 5 bases. This CDR3 is 15 amino acids long. CDR3 protein: CASSFRQGALETQYF. The CDR3 region has the DNA TGTGCCAGCAGTTTCAGACAGGGGGCATTGGAGACCCAGTACTTC.

This clonotype was observed a few times. The chain couples TRBV5-6 to TRBJ2-1; the D gene is possibly TRBD1 (5 bases). Trimming removed 6 bases at V and 4 bases at J, with 35 bases between. Looked up from germline, CDR1 is SGHDT and CDR2 is YYEEEE. There are 21 residues in the CDR3. CDR3 in amino acids: CASTHNDSLFYRAPEYNEQFF. The CDR3 DNA follows: TGTGCCAGCACCCATAATGACAGTCTCTTCTATCGGGCGCCAGAGTACAATGAGCAGTTCTTC. Using reference TRBV5-6 and TRBJ2-1 for the parts outside the CDR3, the full variable domain is DAGVTQSPTHLIKTRGQQVTLRCSPKSGHDTVSWYQQALGQGPQFIFQYYEEEERQRGNFPDRFSGHQFPNYSSELNVNALLLGDSALYLCASTHNDSLFYRAPEYNEQFFGPGTRLTVL.